These 27 T cell receptor beta chains came from one sample sequenced in a study of response to subunit inactivated influenza vaccine. MiXCR, applied by TCRdb to the RT-PCR reads, yields one record per CDR3 protein. Counted here are around 470,000 distinct CDR3 sequences, less than 7.5% occurring once; the ten biggest clones make up around 13%. The starting material was PBMCs from blood, obtained roughly 24 months after vaccination. The receptor source for this set is a man between 50 and 75 years old who received an inactivated influenza vaccine.

This clonotype was seen ten or more times. The chain recombines TRBV11-3 with TRBJ2-5; possible D gene TRBD1, 5 bases. From germline, CDR1 is SGHNT and CDR2 YENEEA. V was trimmed by 1 base and J by 4 bases, leaving 7 bases between them. The CDR3 extends over 13 amino acids. CDR3 DNA: TGTGCCAGCAGCTTAGGGGGCGTAGAGACCCAGTACTTC. This encodes CASSLGGVETQYF.

This clonotype was detected many times. The CDR3 coding sequence is TGCGCCAGCAGCCAGCCGAATAGCGATGAGCAGTTCTTC. This gives the protein CASSQPNSDEQFF. The V call is TRBV4-1, the J call TRBJ2-1, with a tentative D call TRBD2 (5 bases). The germline V and J ends were trimmed by 3 bases and 8 bases, with 11 bases remaining between them. From germline, CDR1 is MGHRA and CDR2 YSYEKL. This CDR3 is built from 13 residues.

The rearrangement uses TRBV25-1 and TRBJ2-7, with D unclear. The germline V gene encodes CDR1 MGHDK and CDR2 SYGVNS. V lost 1 base and J 4 bases, leaving 8 bases between the germline ends. The CDR3 runs 13 residues. Here the CDR3 DNA reads TGTGCCAGCAGTGAATTCGGCGGTTACGAGCAGTACTTC. Its translation: CASSEFGGYEQYF.

This clonotype was seen a few times. The rearrangement links TRBV12-3 or TRBV12-4 to TRBJ2-2; unclear D gene. Deletions cut 2 bases from V and 6 bases from J, with 10 bases between. This CDR3 region has 14 residues. The CDR3 nucleotides read TGTGCCAGCAGTTTATACACCGGCGCCGGGGAGCTGTTTTTT. Amino acids: CASSLYTGAGELFF.

V gene TRBV7-9 combines with J gene TRBJ2-3; no definite D call. This CDR3 contains 14 residues. Germline V gene data show CDR1 as SEHNR and CDR2 as FQNEAQ (reference sequence). V shed 1 base and J shed 0 bases, with 5 bases lying between them. The CDR3 region is CASSLDKSTDTQYF. The CDR3 bases are TGTGCCAGCAGCTTAGACAAGAGCACAGATACGCAGTATTTT. Complete variable domain (other parts from reference TRBV7-9 and TRBJ2-3): DTGVSQNPRHKITKRGQNVTFRCDPISEHNRLYWYRQTLGQGPEFLTYFQNEAQLEKSRLLSDRFSAERPKGSFSTLEIQRTEQGDSAMYLCASSLDKSTDTQYFGPGTRLTVL.

V gene TRBV6-1 combines with J gene TRBJ1-2, with unresolved D. This CDR3 comprises 15 residues. The ends were cut back, 6 bases at V and 3 bases at J, with 17 bases in the middle. The germline gives CDR1 MNHNS, CDR2 SASEGT. The CDR3 DNA is TGTGCCAGCAGCCAACGGACCCCTCCCGACTATGGCTACACCTTC. Translated, it gives CASSQRTPPDYGYTF.

In DNA form, the CDR3 reads TGCAGTGCCCCTCCCGGGAGCGGGAGGGGTAATGAGCAGTTCTTC. Translating it yields CSAPPGSGRGNEQFF. V is TRBV20-1 and J is TRBJ2-1; TRBD2 agrees at 10 bases. The V gene's germline CDR1 is DFQATT and CDR2 SNEGSKA (reference sequence). V shed 6 bases and J 7 bases; nucleotides not matched to a gene: 12. The CDR3 is made up of 15 amino acids.

This clonotype was seen only a few times. The gene calls are TRBV29-1 and TRBJ1-2; D ambiguous. CDR1 and CDR2 (germline): SQVTM, ANQGSEA. Trimming left V 5 bases short and J 7 bases short, with 8 bases between. This CDR3 is built from 10 residues. CDR3 bases: TGCAGCGTTCCCGATTTTGGCTACACCTTC. This codes for CSVPDFGYTF.

V is TRBV5-1 and J is TRBJ1-1; D gene ambiguous. The V gene lost 7 bases and the J gene lost 3 bases, with 10 bases spanning the gap. The CDR3 consists of 12 residues. Germline CDR1 SGHRS, CDR2 YFSETQ. The CDR3 loop is CASRGGDTEAFF. The CDR3 DNA sequence: TGCGCCAGCCGAGGAGGTGACACTGAAGCTTTCTTT.

The chain uses TRBV10-3 and TRBJ2-5; the match to TRBD2 covers 9 bases. The CDR3 loop spans 14 amino acids. With 5 bases clipped from V and 2 bases from J, the junction kept 3 bases outside the gene matches. Germline V gene sequence: CDR1 ENHRY, CDR2 SYGVKD. The CDR3 is CAISRTSEQETQYF. In DNA form, the CDR3 reads TGTGCCATCAGTAGGACTAGCGAGCAAGAGACCCAGTACTTC.

The chain employs TRBV20-1 and TRBJ2-1; 11 bases map to TRBD2. The CDR3 totals 15 residues. J gave up 4 bases and V 6 bases, and 8 bases lay outside the gene matches. Germline V gives CDR1 DFQATT, CDR2 SNEGSKA (reference sequence). The CDR3 loop is CSAPLAGGPYNEQFF. DNA for the CDR3: TGCAGTGCCCCGCTAGCGGGAGGCCCATACAATGAGCAGTTCTTC.

This clonotype was seen repeatedly, ten times or more. V is TRBV20-1 and J is TRBJ2-3; 8 nucleotides agree with TRBD2. CDR1 DFQATT and CDR2 SNEGSKA come from the germline V gene (reference sequence). The CDR3 runs 13 residues. V gave up 0 bases and J gave up 8 bases; unmatched junction bases: 4. In DNA form, the CDR3 reads TGCAGTGCTAGAGATGGGAGCGGGGGTACGCAGTATTTT. This codes for CSARDGSGGTQYF.

The gene calls are TRBV7-7 and TRBJ2-5, with D tentatively TRBD1 or TRBD2 (5 bases each). The germline CDR1 and CDR2 sequences are SSHAT and FNYEAQ (reference sequence). With 1 base removed from V and 5 bases from J, the gap between germline ends came to 8 bases. CDR3 length: 13 amino acids. CDR3 residues: CASSLDRDETQYF. The CDR3 DNA follows: TGTGCCAGCAGCTTAGATAGGGACGAGACCCAGTACTTC.

This clonotype was seen a handful of times. The chain combines TRBV27 with TRBJ2-1, with a possible D match to TRBD1 (6 bases). Germline CDR1 and CDR2: MNHEY and SMNVEV (reference sequence). V lost 0 bases, J lost 6 bases, and 12 bases lay in between. CDR3 length: 15 amino acids. CDR3 residues: CASSLSGQATNEQFF. Here the CDR3 DNA reads TGTGCCAGCAGTTTATCGGGACAAGCTACCAATGAGCAGTTCTTC.

This clonotype was detected ten times or more. The junction does not match germline at one end; this may be a read error. The chain has TRBV5-1 and TRBJ2-7; 9 bases are a match to TRBD1. Germline-derived CDR1 and CDR2 are SGHRS and YFSETQ. This CDR3 contains 14 residues. The CDR3 DNA is TGTGCCAGCAGTACCGGGACAGGGACCTACGAGCAGTACTTC. This codes for CASSTGTGTYEQYF.

This sequence joins TRBV28 and TRBJ2-2; 11 bases fit TRBD2. The germline CDR1 and CDR2 sequences are MDHEN and SYDVKM. This CDR3 comprises 15 residues. Germline trimming cut 7 bases from V and 6 bases from J; bases unmatched to any gene: 7. In DNA, the CDR3 is TGTGCCAGCAACGAACTAGCGGGAGTACCCGGGGAGCTGTTTTTT. Translated, it gives CASNELAGVPGELFF.

This clonotype has at least ten counts. The chain couples TRBV20-1 to TRBJ2-1, with 12 bases that match TRBD2. The CDR3 is made up of 15 amino acids. The germline V gene has CDR1 DFQATT and CDR2 SNEGSKA (reference sequence). Trimming at V came to 6 bases and at J to 8 bases, leaving 11 bases not matched to a gene. Here the CDR3 reads CSATRLAGDLHEQFF. CDR3 nucleotides: TGCAGTGCCACCAGACTAGCGGGGGATCTCCATGAGCAGTTCTTC.

This clonotype was detected many times. V usage is TRBV15 and J usage is TRBJ1-1; 9 bases are a match to TRBD1. Trimming took 5 bases from V and 4 from J; bases not matched to a gene: 8. The CDR3 is 15 amino acids. Germline assignment: CDR1 LNHNV and CDR2 YYDKDF (reference sequence). Written as DNA, the CDR3 is TGTGCCACCAGCGGTCCCGGGACAGGGATCACTGAAGCTTTCTTT. It codes for CATSGPGTGITEAFF.

The rearrangement joins TRBV9 to TRBJ1-6, with D unclear. This CDR3 region has 15 residues. CDR1 is SGDLS, CDR2 YYNGEE, per germline. Trimming shortened V by 0 bases and J by 7 bases, and 11 bases separated the two germline ends. CDR3 coding DNA: TGTGCCAGCAGCGTAGACGGAGGTCGGAATTCACCCCTCCACTTT. The encoded protein is CASSVDGGRNSPLHF.

The table lists this clonotype with a few counts. V and J are TRBV9 and TRBJ2-7, with 10 bases that match TRBD1. The ends lost 3 bases at V and 4 bases at J; junction bases unmatched: 7. The CDR3 contains 15 residues. Germline assignment: CDR1 SGDLS and CDR2 YYNGEE. This CDR3 is CASSEGPGQGYEQYF. In DNA form, the CDR3 reads TGTGCCAGCAGCGAGGGGCCGGGACAGGGGTACGAGCAGTACTTC.

The V and J genes are TRBV20-1 and TRBJ2-3; D is ambiguous. V lost 7 bases, J lost 2 bases, and 13 bases lay in between. CDR1 is DFQATT and CDR2 is SNEGSKA in the germline V gene (reference sequence). The CDR3 is made up of 13 amino acids. The CDR3 sequence: CSGTSRNTDTQYF. The CDR3, as DNA: TGCAGTGGAACGTCCCGGAACACAGATACGCAGTATTTT.

At least ten counts were recorded for this clonotype. The J gene is TRBJ2-1, the V gene TRBV7-2; D is ambiguous. CDR1 and CDR2 from the germline V gene are SGHTA and FQGNSA. The V gene lost 1 base and the J gene lost 10 bases, with 5 bases spanning the gap. The CDR3 spans 11 residues. The CDR3 DNA reads TGTGCCAGCAGCTTAGGATGGGAGCAGTTCTTC. Its translation is CASSLGWEQFF.

This clonotype appeared many times. The chain couples TRBV7-8 to TRBJ2-1; 12 bases are a match to TRBD2. Per the germline V gene, CDR1 is SGHVS and CDR2 is FQNEAQ. Losses at the gene ends were 0 bases for V and 7 bases for J; bases not matched to a gene: 7. The CDR3 has 17 amino acids. The CDR3 loop reads CASSLATLAGGWNEQFF. CDR3 in DNA: TGTGCCAGCAGCTTAGCCACACTAGCGGGGGGTTGGAATGAGCAGTTCTTC.

This clonotype was detected only a few times. The genes are TRBV4-3 and TRBJ2-7; D may be TRBD1 (6 bases). V lost 2 bases and J 4 bases, leaving 15 bases between the germline ends. CDR3 length: 15 residues. The germline gives CDR1 LGHNA, CDR2 YSLEER. This CDR3 reads CASSQRAGVAYEQYF. The CDR3 region has the DNA TGCGCCAGCAGCCAACGGGCAGGGGTGGCTTACGAGCAGTACTTC.

This clonotype was seen a handful of times. The CDR3 bases are TGCAGTGCTAGGGTGGGGGGGAACACAGATACGCAGTATTTT. This codes for CSARVGGNTDTQYF. The chain uses TRBV20-1 and TRBJ2-3, with 7 bases identical to TRBD2. The CDR3 totals 14 residues. The V gene end was trimmed by 3 bases and the J gene end by 2 bases; junction bases not matched to a gene: 5. Germline CDR1 is DFQATT and CDR2 is SNEGSKA (reference sequence).

This clonotype was seen a handful of times. This rearrangement joins TRBV30 to TRBJ1-4, with D uncertain. Germline CDR1 and CDR2: GTSNPN and SVGIG (reference sequence). The CDR3 length is 14 residues. Trimming removed 3 bases at V and 8 bases at J, with 16 bases between. The CDR3 here is CAWSRGPQEEKLFF. The CDR3 nucleotides read TGTGCCTGGAGCCGCGGTCCGCAGGAAGAAAAACTGTTTTTT.

This clonotype was seen many times. This sequence joins TRBV7-8 and TRBJ2-2; D is unclear. V was pared by 1 base and J by 8 bases, with 8 bases between. The CDR3 has 13 amino acids. CDR1 is SGHVS and CDR2 is FQNEAQ in the germline V gene. The CDR3 loop is CASSLVRLGELFF. CDR3 in DNA: TGTGCCAGCAGCTTAGTTCGGCTGGGGGAGCTGTTTTTT.